This TCR beta chain was identified in a study of identifying expanded T cells in peripheral blood. Study outcomes and limitations: About 1.2 clones differed between technical replicates, versus around 15 and 19 over time.

Remarks on this clone: Its antigen is as yet unknown.

Generated by immunoSEQ multiplex PCR, the TCRdb table keeps only in-frame clones and is missing some. The table has 90,000 to 120,000 clones, 75% to 90% seen once. The V end was cut by 4 bases, the J end by 4 bases, with 6 bases between. In germline, CDR1 is ENHRY, CDR2 SYGVKD. This CDR3 contains 12 residues. The chain uses TRBV10-3 and TRBJ2-3; weak D call: TRBD2 (5 bases). This TCR came from a person aged 18 to 75 in good health. The specimen sequenced was blood. CDR3 in amino acids: CAISVEADTQYF. CDR3 bases: TGTGCCATCAGTGTGGAGGCAGATACGCAGTATTTT.